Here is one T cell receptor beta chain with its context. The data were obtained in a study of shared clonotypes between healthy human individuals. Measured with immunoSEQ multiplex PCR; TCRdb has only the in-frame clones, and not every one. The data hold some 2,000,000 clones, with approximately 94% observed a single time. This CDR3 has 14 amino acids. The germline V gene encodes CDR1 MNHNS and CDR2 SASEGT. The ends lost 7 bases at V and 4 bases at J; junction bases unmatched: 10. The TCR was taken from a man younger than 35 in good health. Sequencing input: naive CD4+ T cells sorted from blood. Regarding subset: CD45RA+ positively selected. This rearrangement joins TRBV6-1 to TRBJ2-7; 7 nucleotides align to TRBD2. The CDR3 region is CASKMEAGPYEQYF. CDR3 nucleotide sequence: TGTGCCAGCAAGATGGAAGCGGGACCTTACGAGCAGTACTTC.